Listed below are T cell receptor beta chains from one sample, sequenced in a study of cytomegalovirus exposure and HLA in healthy donors. Clones were sequenced by immunoSEQ multiplex PCR, and TCRdb holds only the in-frame ones, with some missing. The sample lists 150,000 to 200,000 clones, roughly 76% occurring once. The source material was PBMCs. The receptors were gathered from a woman aged 18-29 years in good health and CMV-seropositive. Each CDR3 is given with its conserved first and last residue. Fields, in order: D gene, J gene, clone size, V gene, CDR3 protein, CDR3 DNA. A D gene is named only where the DNA matches it firmly. A row's size may be missing; if present it is once, few, many or a size class.

.	TRBJ1-2	.	TRBV27	CASSLSGQSFGYTF	TGTGCCAGCAGTTTATCTGGGCAGTCCTTCGGCTACACCTTC
TRBD1	TRBJ2-1	.	TRBV19	CASTPKPGTATYNEQFF	TGTGCCAGTACCCCGAAACCCGGGACAGCGACCTACAATGAGCAGTTCTTC
TRBD2	TRBJ2-4	.	TRBV11-2	CASSLFRTRENIQYF	TGTGCCAGCAGCTTATTCCGGACTAGGGAAAACATTCAGTACTTC
.	TRBJ2-2	once	TRBV4-3	CASSQGSGRTGELFF	TGCGCCAGCAGCCAAGGGTCGGGTCGGACCGGGGAGCTGTTTTTT
.	TRBJ2-7	many	TRBV5-6	CASSFGTGRGEQYF	TGTGCCAGCAGCTTCGGAACAGGGAGAGGGGAGCAGTACTTC
.	TRBJ1-2	.	TRBV28	CASSLPVFGYTF	TGTGCCAGCAGTTTACCGGTTTTCGGCTACACCTTC
.	TRBJ2-5	.	TRBV18	CASSPAGRVGQETQYF	TGTGCCAGCTCACCGGCAGGCAGGGTAGGCCAAGAGACCCAGTACTTC
.	TRBJ2-7	.	TRBV13	CASEDSSYEQYF	TGTGCCAGCGAGGACAGCTCCTACGAGCAGTACTTC
.	TRBJ2-7	.	TRBV7-9	CASSLEEGQYYEQYF	TGTGCCAGCAGCTTAGAGGAGGGTCAATACTACGAGCAGTACTTC
TRBD1	TRBJ2-5	.	TRBV25-1	CASRRTGGETQYF	TGTGCCAGCAGGAGGACAGGGGGAGAGACCCAGTACTTC
.	TRBJ2-3	.	TRBV20-1	CSARGTGRQYF	TGCAGTGCTAGAGGCACAGGGAGGCAGTATTTT
.	TRBJ2-7	.	TRBV7-9	CASSSGTDSYEQYF	TGTGCCAGCAGCTCGGGGACTGACTCCTACGAGCAGTACTTT
.	TRBJ1-2	.	TRBV19	CASSGRPYGYTF	TGTGCCAGTAGTGGCAGGCCTTATGGCTACACCTTC
.	TRBJ1-1	.	TRBV6-1	CASRGLGTPEAFF	TGTGCCAGCAGGGGGTTGGGGACTCCTGAAGCTTTCTTT
.	TRBJ1-4	.	TRBV10-3	CAISESIALDTEKLFF	TGTGCCATCAGTGAGTCGATCGCCTTGGACACAGAAAAACTGTTTTTT
TRBD1	TRBJ1-3	.	TRBV5-1	CASSLDRTSGNTIYF	TGCGCCAGCAGTTTGGACAGGACCTCTGGAAACACCATATATTTT
TRBD2	TRBJ2-7	.	TRBV19	CASSTQGTSGGEQYF	TGTGCCAGTAGTACCCAGGGGACTAGCGGGGGCGAGCAGTACTTC
.	TRBJ2-2	.	TRBV7-2	CASSLDLGANTGELFF	TGTGCCAGCAGCTTAGATCTAGGTGCGAACACCGGGGAGCTGTTTTTT
TRBD1	TRBJ2-1	once	TRBV6-5	CASRWDRESYNEQFF	TGTGCCAGCAGGTGGGACAGGGAGTCCTACAATGAGCAGTTCTTC
.	TRBJ2-1	few	TRBV7-6	CASSSRLPEQFF	TGTGCCAGCAGCTCAAGACTACCTGAGCAGTTCTTC
TRBD1	TRBJ2-7	.	TRBV15	CATSRDLGTGGPYEQYF	TGTGCCACCAGCAGAGATTTGGGGACAGGGGGGCCCTACGAGCAGTACTTC
.	TRBJ1-5	.	TRBV4-2	CASSQVLRESNQPQHF	TGTGCCAGCAGCCAAGTACTACGGGAAAGCAATCAGCCCCAGCATTTT
.	TRBJ2-1	.	TRBV19	CASSMAGNGNEQFF	TGTGCCAGTAGTATGGCAGGGAATGGGAATGAGCAGTTCTTC
TRBD2	TRBJ2-7	.	TRBV7-8	CASLAGGSYEQYF	TGTGCCAGCTTAGCGGGGGGATCCTACGAGCAGTACTTC
.	TRBJ2-5	.	TRBV5-1	CASSLDGGPRPQYF	TGCGCCAGCAGCTTGGACGGGGGGCCCAGGCCCCAGTACTTC
TRBD1	TRBJ1-5	.	TRBV28	CASSLTRDRLFGQPQHF	TGTGCCAGCAGTTTAACCCGGGACAGGCTTTTTGGTCAGCCCCAGCATTTT
TRBD2	TRBJ2-3	.	TRBV9	CASSALAGGTDTQYF	TGTGCCAGCAGCGCACTAGCGGGGGGCACAGATACGCAGTATTTT
.	TRBJ1-4	.	TRBV5-1	CASSLAGVNEKLFF	TGCGCCAGCAGCTTGGCAGGGGTTAATGAAAAACTGTTTTTT
.	TRBJ1-4	.	TRBV4-2	CASRWEGHNEKLFF	TGTGCCAGCAGGTGGGAGGGACATAATGAAAAACTGTTTTTT
TRBD1	TRBJ2-3	.	TRBV29-1	CSVGGTASTDTQYF	TGCAGCGTTGGGGGGACAGCCAGCACAGATACGCAGTATTTT
.	TRBJ2-7	.	TRBV27	CASSSSYEQYF	TGTGCCAGCAGTTCATCCTACGAGCAGTACTTC
.	TRBJ2-7	.	TRBV5-1	CASSLWRGRNEQYF	TGCGCCAGCAGCTTGTGGCGGGGGCGGAACGAGCAGTACTTC
TRBD2	TRBJ2-7	.	TRBV14	CASSPSGTIYEQYF	TGTGCCAGCAGCCCATCCGGGACTATCTACGAGCAGTACTTC
.	TRBJ1-6	.	TRBV9	CASSVASGARMDSYNSPLHF	TGTGCCAGCAGCGTAGCTTCTGGGGCGCGAATGGACTCCTATAATTCACCCCTCCACTTT
.	TRBJ1-5	.	TRBV19	CASSSIQGKGSNQPQHF	TGTGCCAGTAGTAGCATACAGGGTAAGGGTAGCAATCAGCCCCAGCATTTT
.	TRBJ2-7	.	TRBV7-2	CASSPRGLGSSYEQYF	TGTGCCAGCAGCCCTCGGGGTTTAGGATCATCCTACGAGCAGTACTTC
.	TRBJ2-3	.	TRBV10-3	CAISENSAGAEDTQYF	TGTGCCATCAGTGAGAATAGCGCAGGGGCTGAGGATACGCAGTATTTT
.	TRBJ1-1	.	TRBV12-5	CASGFAEGNTEAFF	TGTGCTAGTGGTTTTGCAGAGGGGAACACTGAAGCTTTCTTT
.	TRBJ2-5	once	TRBV5-1	CASSLAFGSGETQYF	TGCGCCAGCAGCTTGGCCTTTGGGTCAGGAGAGACCCAGTACTTC
TRBD1	TRBJ1-2	.	TRBV5-1	CASSVGGGGRSYGYTF	TGCGCCAGCAGCGTAGGGGGCGGCGGCCGCAGTTATGGCTACACCTTC
TRBD1	TRBJ2-7	.	TRBV19	CASSSQGAVYEQYF	TGTGCCAGTAGCTCACAGGGGGCCGTCTACGAGCAGTACTTC
TRBD1	TRBJ2-5	once	TRBV15	CATSRDGQGQETQYF	TGTGCCACCAGCAGAGACGGACAGGGACAAGAGACCCAGTACTTC